The TCR beta chain described here comes from a study of beta chain features in type 1 diabetes. Study at large: Age, gender and cell yields were similar between patients and healthy donors. Study observations and caveats: Among all four CD4+ subsets, Type 1 diabetes patients had TCRB CDR3s that were moderately but significantly shorter. PCR, the amplification step, might favor shorter templates, equally in patients and controls. Within the patient group, naive, central memory and Treg TCRB repertoires appeared more similar to each other than within healthy donors. In cDNA sequencing, cells with high TCR expression could be over-represented.

Note on this clone: Its antigen is undetermined.

The isolated RNA, all of it, was reverse transcribed, so expressed TCRB transcripts were what got sequenced. This table comes from immunoSEQ multiplex PCR, and its TCRdb copy is limited to in-frame clones, with some not included. The table includes about 640,000 clones, over 10% detected once. The source of this sequence is a man between 25 and 39 years old with type 1 diabetes. The sequenced sample consisted of naive CD4+ T cells from blood.

The CDR3 nucleotides are TGTGCCAGCCTGGTTGACGGCTCGTCCACTGAAGCTTTCTTT. It yields the protein CASLVDGSSTEAFF. This rearrangement joins TRBV7-8 to TRBJ1-1; D is unresolved. Germline loops: CDR1 SGHVS, CDR2 FQNEAQ. With 8 bases removed from V and 4 bases from J, the gap between germline ends came to 17 bases. The CDR3 length is 14 residues.